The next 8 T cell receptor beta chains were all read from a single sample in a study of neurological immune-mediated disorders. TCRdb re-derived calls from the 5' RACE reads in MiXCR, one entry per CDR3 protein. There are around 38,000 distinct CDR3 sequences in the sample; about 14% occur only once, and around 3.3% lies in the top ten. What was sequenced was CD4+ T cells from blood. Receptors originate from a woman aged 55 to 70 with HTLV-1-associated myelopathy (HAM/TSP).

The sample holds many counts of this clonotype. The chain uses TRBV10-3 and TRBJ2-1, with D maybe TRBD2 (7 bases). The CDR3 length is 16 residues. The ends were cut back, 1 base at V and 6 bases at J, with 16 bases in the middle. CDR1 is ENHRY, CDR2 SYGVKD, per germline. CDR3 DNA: TGTGCCATCAGTGAGTACACTACCGGGGGGCCCAATGAGCAGTTCTTC. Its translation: CAISEYTTGGPNEQFF.

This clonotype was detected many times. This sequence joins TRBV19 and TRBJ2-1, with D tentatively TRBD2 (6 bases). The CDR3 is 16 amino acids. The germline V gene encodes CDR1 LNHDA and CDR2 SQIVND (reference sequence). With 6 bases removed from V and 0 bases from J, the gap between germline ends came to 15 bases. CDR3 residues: CASRPLLASSYNEQFF. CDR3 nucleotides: TGTGCCAGTAGGCCGCTTCTAGCGAGCTCCTACAATGAGCAGTTCTTC.

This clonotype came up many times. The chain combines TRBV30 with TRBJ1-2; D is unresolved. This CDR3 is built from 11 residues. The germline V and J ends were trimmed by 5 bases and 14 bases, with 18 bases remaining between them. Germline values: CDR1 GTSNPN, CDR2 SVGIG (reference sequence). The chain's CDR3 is CAWGLTEPATF. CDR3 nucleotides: TGTGCCTGGGGTTTAACAGAGCCAGCTACCTTC.

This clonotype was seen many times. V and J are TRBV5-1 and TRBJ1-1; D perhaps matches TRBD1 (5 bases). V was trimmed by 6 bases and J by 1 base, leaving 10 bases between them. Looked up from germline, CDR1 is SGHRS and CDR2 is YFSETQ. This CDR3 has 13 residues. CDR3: CASTWTPNTEAFF. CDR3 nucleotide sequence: TGCGCCAGCACCTGGACACCGAACACTGAAGCTTTCTTT. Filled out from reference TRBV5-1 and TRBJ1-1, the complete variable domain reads KAGVTQTPRYLIKTRGQQVTLSCSPISGHRSVSWYQQTPGQGLQFLFEYFSETQRNKGNFPGRFSGRQFSNSRSEMNVSTLELGDSALYLCASTWTPNTEAFFGQGTRLTVV.

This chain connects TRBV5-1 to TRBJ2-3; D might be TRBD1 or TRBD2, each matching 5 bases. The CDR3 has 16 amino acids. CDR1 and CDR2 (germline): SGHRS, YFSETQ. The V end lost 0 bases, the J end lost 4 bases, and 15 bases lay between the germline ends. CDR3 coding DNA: TGCGCCAGCAGCTTGGACGGGACCCCTGGGTCAGATACGCAGTATTTT. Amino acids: CASSLDGTPGSDTQYF.

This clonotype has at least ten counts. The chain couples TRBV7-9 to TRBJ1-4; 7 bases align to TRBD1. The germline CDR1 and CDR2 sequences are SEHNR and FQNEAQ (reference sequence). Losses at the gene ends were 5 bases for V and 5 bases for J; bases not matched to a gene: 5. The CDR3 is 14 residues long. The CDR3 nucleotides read TGTGCCAGCAGCCCGACAGGGCTCAATGAAAAACTGTTTTTT. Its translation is CASSPTGLNEKLFF.

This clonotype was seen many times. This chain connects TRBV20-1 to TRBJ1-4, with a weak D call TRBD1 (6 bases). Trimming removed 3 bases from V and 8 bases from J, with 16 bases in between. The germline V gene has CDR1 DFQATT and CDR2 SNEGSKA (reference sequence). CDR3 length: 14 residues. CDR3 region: CSARVTGWEEKLFF. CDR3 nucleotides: TGCAGTGCTAGGGTCACAGGGTGGGAGGAAAAACTGTTTTTT.

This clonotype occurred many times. This chain's CDR3 is CSASPGLLNEKLFF. DNA of the CDR3: TGCAGTGCTAGCCCGGGACTCCTGAATGAAAAACTGTTTTTT. The chain links TRBV20-1 to TRBJ1-4, with D perhaps TRBD1 (5 bases). The CDR3 contains 14 residues. Trimming pared 3 bases from V and 5 bases from J, leaving 13 bases between. Germline V lookup: CDR1 DFQATT, CDR2 SNEGSKA (reference sequence).